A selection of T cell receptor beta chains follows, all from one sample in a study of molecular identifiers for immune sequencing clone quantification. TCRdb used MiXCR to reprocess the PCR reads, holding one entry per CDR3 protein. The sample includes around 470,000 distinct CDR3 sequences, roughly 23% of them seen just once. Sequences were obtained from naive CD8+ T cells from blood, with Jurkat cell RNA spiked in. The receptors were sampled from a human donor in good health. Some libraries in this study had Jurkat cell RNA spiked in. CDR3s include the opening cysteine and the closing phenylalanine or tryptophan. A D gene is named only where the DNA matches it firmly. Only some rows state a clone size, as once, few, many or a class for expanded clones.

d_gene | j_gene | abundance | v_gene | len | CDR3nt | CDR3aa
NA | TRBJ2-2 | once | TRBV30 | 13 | TGTGCCTGGACATCTATGGGCACCGGGGAGCTGGTTTTT | CAWTSMGTGELVF
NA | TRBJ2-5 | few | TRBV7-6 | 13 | TGTGCCAGCAGCCACCTGTACCAAGAGACCCAGTACTTC | CASSHLYQETQYF
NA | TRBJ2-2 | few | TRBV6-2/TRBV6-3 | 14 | TGTGCCACCCAAGAGCGGTGGATCACCGGGGAGCTGTTTTTT | CATQERWITGELFF
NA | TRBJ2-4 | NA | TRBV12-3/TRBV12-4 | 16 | TGTGCCGGCAGTCCTTTTCTGACTTCGACCAAAAACATTCAGTACTTC | CAGSPFLTSTKNIQYF
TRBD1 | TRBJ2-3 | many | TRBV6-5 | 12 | TGTGCCAGCAGTTACTCGGGGACAGTGCAGTATTTT | CASSYSGTVQYF
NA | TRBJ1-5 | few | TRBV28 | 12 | TGTGCCAGCAGCCCAGGATTTGAGCCCCAGCATTTT | CASSPGFEPQHF
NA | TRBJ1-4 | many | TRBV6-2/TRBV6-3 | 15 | TGTGCCAGCTTCCCGAGCGGCGCAACTAATGAAAAACTGTTTTTT | CASFPSGATNEKLFF
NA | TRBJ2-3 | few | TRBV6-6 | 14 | TGTGCCAGCAGCGAGATATGGGGGGCAGATACGCAGTATTTT | CASSEIWGADTQYF
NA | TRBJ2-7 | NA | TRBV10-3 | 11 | TGTGCCATCAGCGACTACTACGAGCAGTACTTC | CAISDYYEQYF
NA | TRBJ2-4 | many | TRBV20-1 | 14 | TGCAGTGCTAGGGGGAGCCTAGCCAAAAACATTCAGTACTTC | CSARGSLAKNIQYF
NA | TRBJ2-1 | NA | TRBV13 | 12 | TGTGCCAGCAGCTCTTTTGACAATGAGCAGTTCTTC | CASSSFDNEQFF
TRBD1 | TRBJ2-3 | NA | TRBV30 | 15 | TGTGCCTGGAGTACGACAGGGGGTTTTGCAGATACGCAGTATTTT | CAWSTTGGFADTQYF
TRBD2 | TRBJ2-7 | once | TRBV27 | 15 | TGTGCCAGCAGTTTTAGCGGGGGCCTCTCCTACGAGCAGTGCTTC | CASSFSGGLSYEQCF
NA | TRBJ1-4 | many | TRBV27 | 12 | TGTGCCACAGGATCGGGAGGTGAAAAACTGTTTTTT | CATGSGGEKLFF
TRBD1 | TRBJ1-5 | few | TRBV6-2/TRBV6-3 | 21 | TGTGCCAGCAGTGACTACGAGAACCCCGGGACAGGGGGTTATAGCAATCAGCCCCAGCATTTT | CASSDYENPGTGGYSNQPQHF
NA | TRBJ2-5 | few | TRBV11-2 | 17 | TGTGCCAGCAGCTTGGTCGTGTGGGGAGCCTACCAAGAGGCCCAGTACTTC | CASSLVVWGAYQEAQYF
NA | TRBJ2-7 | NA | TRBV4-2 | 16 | TGTGCCAGCAGCCAAGATCAACGGCATAAATCCTACGAGCAGTACTTC | CASSQDQRHKSYEQYF
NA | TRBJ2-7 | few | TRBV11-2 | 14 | TGTGCCAGCAGCCTCCGGGACAAATCCTACGAGCAGTACTTC | CASSLRDKSYEQYF
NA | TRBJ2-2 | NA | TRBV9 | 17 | TGTGCCAGCAGCGTAGGAGATTTTAACCCTAACACCGGGGAGCTGTTTTTT | CASSVGDFNPNTGELFF
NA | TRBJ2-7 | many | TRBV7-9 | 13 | TGTGCCAGCAGCTTAGCGAGCAGCTACGAGCAGTACTTC | CASSLASSYEQYF
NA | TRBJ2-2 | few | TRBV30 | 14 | TGTGCCTGGAGCGAAGGTTTGAGCACCGGGGAGCTGTTTTTT | CAWSEGLSTGELFF
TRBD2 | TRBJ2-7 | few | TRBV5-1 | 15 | TGCGCCAGCAGACGGACTAGCGGGAGTTCGTACGAGCAGTACTTC | CASRRTSGSSYEQYF
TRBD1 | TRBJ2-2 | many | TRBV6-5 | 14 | TGTGCCACCGCGCAGGGGGCAGGGACCGGGGAGCTGTTTTTT | CATAQGAGTGELFF
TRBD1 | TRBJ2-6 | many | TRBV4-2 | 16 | TGTGCCAGCAGCCAAAACAGGGGAGTAGGGGCCAACGTCCTGACTTTC | CASSQNRGVGANVLTF
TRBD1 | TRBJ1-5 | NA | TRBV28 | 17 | TGTGCCAGCAGTTCCGACAAACAGGGGGCGTACGGTCAGCCCCAGCATTTT | CASSSDKQGAYGQPQHF
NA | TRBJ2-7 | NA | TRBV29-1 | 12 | TGCAACGTTCGTTCGCTTTACTACGAGCAGTACTTC | CNVRSLYYEQYF
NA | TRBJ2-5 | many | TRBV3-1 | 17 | TGTGCCAGCAGCCAAGGGGGGCAGGGAGTTTTCCAAGAGACCCAGTACTTC | CASSQGGQGVFQETQYF
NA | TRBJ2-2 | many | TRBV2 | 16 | TGTGCCAGCAGCACCCCCCCGGCCCCGAACACCGGGGAGCTGTTTTTT | CASSTPPAPNTGELFF
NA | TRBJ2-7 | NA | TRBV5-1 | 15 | TGCGCCAGCAGCCTTGGATGGGGGGAACGGCACGAGCAGTACTTC | CASSLGWGERHEQYF
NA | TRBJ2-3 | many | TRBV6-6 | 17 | TGTGCCAGCAGTTACTCGATGGCTCCTTCGCTTACAGATACGCAGTATTTT | CASSYSMAPSLTDTQYF
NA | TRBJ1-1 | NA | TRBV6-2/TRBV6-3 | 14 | TGTGCCAGCAGCCAAGGGTCCCGGACCACTGAAGCTTTCTTT | CASSQGSRTTEAFF
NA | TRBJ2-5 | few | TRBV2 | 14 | TGTGCCAGCAGTGAAGCGGCGTCGCGGGAGACCCAGTACTTC | CASSEAASRETQYF
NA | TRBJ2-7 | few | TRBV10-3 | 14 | TGTGCCATCAGATCAACAGGGGGGGAGATCGAGCAGTACTTC | CAIRSTGGEIEQYF
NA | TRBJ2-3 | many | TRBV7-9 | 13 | TGTGCCAGCAGCTTACCCCTAGGGGATACGCAGTATTTT | CASSLPLGDTQYF
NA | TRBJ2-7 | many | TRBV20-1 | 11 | TGCAGTGCTAGGCTAGCCTACGAGCAGTACTTC | CSARLAYEQYF
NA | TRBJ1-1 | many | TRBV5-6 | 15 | TGTGCCAGCTGCCGGGACGCTCCCGGACGTACTGAAGCTTTCTTT | CASCRDAPGRTEAFF
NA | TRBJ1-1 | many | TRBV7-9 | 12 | TGTGCCAGCAGCTTAGACGCCCTGGAGGCTTTCTTT | CASSLDALEAFF
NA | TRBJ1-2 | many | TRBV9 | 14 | TGTGCCAGCAGCGCAGGGGACTCTGGCTATGGCTACACCTTC | CASSAGDSGYGYTF
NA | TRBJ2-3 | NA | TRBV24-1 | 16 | TGTGCCACCAGTGAAGACTGGAGAAGGGGCACAGATACGCAGTATTTT | CATSEDWRRGTDTQYF
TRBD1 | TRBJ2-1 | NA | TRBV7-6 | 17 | TGTGCCAGCAGCAACCTCCGGTTGGACAGGGCCTACAATGAGCAGTTCTTC | CASSNLRLDRAYNEQFF
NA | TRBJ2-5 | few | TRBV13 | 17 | TGTGCCAGCAGCTTACGGGTTTTGGACGGGGGACAAGAGACCCAGTACTTC | CASSLRVLDGGQETQYF
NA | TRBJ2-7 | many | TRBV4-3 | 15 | TGCGCCAGCAGCTCTGGAGGGGGGGCCTTCTACGAGCAGTACTTC | CASSSGGGAFYEQYF
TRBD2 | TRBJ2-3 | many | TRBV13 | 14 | TGTGCCAGCCAGATTGGGAGGGGCACAGATACGCAGTATTTT | CASQIGRGTDTQYF
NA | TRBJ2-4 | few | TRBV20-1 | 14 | TGCAGTGCTAGAAGGGGCTACATCGAAAACATTCAGTACTTC | CSARRGYIENIQYF
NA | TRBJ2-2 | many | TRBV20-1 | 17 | TGCAGTGCTAGGGACACCCGCACTAGCAGGTACACCGGGGAGCTGTTTTTT | CSARDTRTSRYTGELFF
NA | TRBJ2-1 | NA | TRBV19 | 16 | TGTGCCAGTAGTACCCTCCCTCCGGGACTGATCAATGAGCAGTTCTTC | CASSTLPPGLINEQFF
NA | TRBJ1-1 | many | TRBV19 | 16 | TGTGCCAGTAGTATCATCTTCGGAGGGGCGAACACTGAAGCTTTCTTT | CASSIIFGGANTEAFF
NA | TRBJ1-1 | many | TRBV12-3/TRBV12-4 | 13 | TGTGCCAGCAGTTTTGGTATGAACACTGAAGCTTTCTTT | CASSFGMNTEAFF
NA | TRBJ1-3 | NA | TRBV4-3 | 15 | TGCGCCAGCAGCCAACAGGCAAACTCTGGAAACACCATATATTTT | CASSQQANSGNTIYF
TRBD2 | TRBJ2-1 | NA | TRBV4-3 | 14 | TGCGCCAGCAGCCTGGTAGGGACTAGCGATGAGCAGTTCTTC | CASSLVGTSDEQFF
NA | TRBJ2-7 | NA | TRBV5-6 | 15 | TGTGCCAGCAGCGCGACCCGAGACTGGAGGGGCAAGCAGTACTTC | CASSATRDWRGKQYF
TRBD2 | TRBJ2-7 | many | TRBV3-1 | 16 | TGTGCCAGCAGCCAAGTCGCTTCTGCGGGAGGGCCTGTGCAGTACTTC | CASSQVASAGGPVQYF
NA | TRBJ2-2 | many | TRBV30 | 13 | TGTGCCTGGAGCGAGGGGGTCACCGGGGAGCTGTTTTTT | CAWSEGVTGELFF
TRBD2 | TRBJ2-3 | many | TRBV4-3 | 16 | TGCGCCAGCTCCAGGACTAGCGCCAACGCCGAGGGTACGCAGTATTTT | CASSRTSANAEGTQYF
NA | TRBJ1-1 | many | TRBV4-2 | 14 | TGTGCCAGCAGCCAAGGGACACCTAACACTGAAGCTTTCTTT | CASSQGTPNTEAFF
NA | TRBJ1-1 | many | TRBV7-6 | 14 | TGTGCCAGCAGCCCCCCTACAGTGAACACTGAAGCTTTCTTT | CASSPPTVNTEAFF
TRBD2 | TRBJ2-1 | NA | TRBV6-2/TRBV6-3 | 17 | TGTGCCAGCAGTTACGATACGACCGGGAGGTACTACAATGAGCAGTTCTTC | CASSYDTTGRYYNEQFF
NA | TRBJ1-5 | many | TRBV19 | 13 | TGTGCCAGCCAGCGGGTTAGCAATCAGCCCCAGCATTTT | CASQRVSNQPQHF
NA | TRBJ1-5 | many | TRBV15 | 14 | TGTGCCACCAGCAGAGAGGGGGAAGATCAGCCCCAGCATTTT | CATSREGEDQPQHF